This T cell receptor beta chain came from a study of yellow fever vaccine responses in identical twins. TCRdb recomputed calls from the RT-PCR reads with MiXCR, one row per CDR3 protein. The sample has approximately 6,000 distinct CDR3 sequences, 50% to 80% seen once. Study-wide points: Twins' vaccine T cell responses reportedly seemed partly convergent and partly personalized.

This CDR3 region has 14 residues. The trim removed 5 bases at V and 8 bases at J, leaving 5 bases unmatched. CDR1 SQVTM and CDR2 ANQGSEA come from the germline V gene. Regarding this clonotype: Its antigen remains unknown.

V usage is TRBV29-1 and J usage is TRBJ2-2, with TRBD2 identical over 13 bases. The sequenced sample was T cells from blood (PBMCs), unsorted or a sorted subset (not recorded which), obtained before or after yellow fever vaccination (not recorded which). The receptor comes from a woman under 30 who received the yellow fever vaccine. CDR3 sequence (DNA): TGCAGCGTTTATGGACTAGCGGGAGTGGGGGAGCTGTTTTTT. Translated: CSVYGLAGVGELFF.